This paragraph reports one T cell receptor beta chain. The antigen it recognizes is unknown. The sample holds no much larger clone one base away, and base qualities are not on file. The data belong to a study of blood T cells in healthy people across ages (dated by TCRdb to between 2014 and 2016). Background for the entire study: In model experiments, template switching captured about one uniquely barcoded TCR beta cDNA molecule for every two T cells. Age-related changes in TCR beta repertoire diversity were measured in the study by deep sequencing normalized with unique cDNA molecular identifiers. Donors were grouped into four age groups: young (average approximately 15 years), middle-aged (about 40), aged (around 60) and long-lived (about 90). Donors of different ages were randomly distributed across sequencing lanes to avoid experimental bias. For two donors (one aged 18 to 29 and one aged 80 or older), the study analyzed two additional independent replicas of 1 million unique cDNA reads from the same blood draw. What the research found in general, with its limitations: As age increased, observed TCR beta diversity per million T cells dropped in a roughly linear way, and a significant reduction was already evident by age roughly 36. Since profiling was done on bulk unsorted PBMCs, naive and antigen-experienced compartments could not be conclusively compared. Total diversity estimates from one million sequenced T cells were considered lower bounds and underestimates. Because donor CMV infection status was unknown, age-related changes in expanded clonotypes were potentially confounded. Compared with the aged group, the long-lived group had more naive CD4+ T cells, fewer expanded clones and increased TCR diversity, a pattern suggesting age selection. There was a strong correlation between observed TCR beta diversity and the percentage of naive T cells measured by flow cytometry.

The roughly 39 donors, aged about 6 to 95 years, were systemically healthy Caucasian individuals from Russia. Each donor gave ten milliliters of peripheral blood, collected into EDTA-treated Vacutainer tubes. Ficoll-Paque density-gradient centrifugation was used to isolate PBMCs, with at least 7 million obtained per sample. Total RNA, at least 6 micrograms per sample, was extracted from PBMCs with Trizol reagent. For every donor, flow cytometry on a PBMC aliquot measured the percentage of naive CD45RAhigh/CD27high T cells. The library was prepared using 5' RACE. Sequencing was carried out with an Illumina HiSeq 2500. A second about 6 to 11 cycle PCR used a sample-barcoded 5' primer and a J-beta primer mix. Each TCR beta cDNA molecule received a unique molecular identifier from a template-switch 5' adaptor carrying 12 random nucleotides. At least 3 million CDR3-containing paired-end reads were obtained from each sample. All of the RNA was converted into first-strand cDNA using the Mint cDNA synthesis kit, with a TRBC-specific oligonucleotide serving as the primer. Following uracil-DNA glycosylase treatment, a first 18-cycle PCR with universal primers M1SS and BC2_uni_R was performed on all cDNA. Under the source paper's analysis protocol: For normalization, 1 million high-quality reads, each with a distinct molecular identifier, were randomly selected from each sample. Instead of being binned into consensus sequences, reads that shared molecular identifiers were thrown out. MiTCR, set to a Q25 quality threshold and the strictest error-elimination algorithm, was used for CDR3 identification, clonotype clustering and error correction. A nonparametric unseen species model with Euler transformation was used to estimate lower-bound total TCR beta diversity. The raw public data were reprocessed by TCRdb itself: fastp quality trimming at Q25, MiXCR clonotype calling, in-frame beta chains only. Rows matching on CDR3 protein sequence are summarized as one entry with the most common DNA and genes. Clone size and V and J calls follow TCRdb, not the original study. In this sample the table shows 1.5 million to 2 million distinct CDR3 sequences, 30% to 35% of which occur a single time. The ten largest account for 10% to 12% of the sample.

From its cysteine to its phenylalanine, the CDR3 spans 14 amino acids. Only the CDR3 DNA stays, 42 bases, in frame from base 1. The trim is 6 bases for V and 5 bases for J, with a gap of 16 bases between the germline ends. The sequence is built from TRBV12-3 or TRBV12-4 and TRBJ1-1, and possibly TRBD1, on 5 matching bases. This receptor was obtained from a woman between 25 and 40 years old in good health. Sequences were obtained from blood. The CDR3 amino acid sequence is: CASSGTPSRTEAFF. The DNA is as follows: TGTGCCAGCAGCGGGACTCCTTCGCGTACTGAAGCTTTCTTT.